The source of this T cell receptor (beta chain) is a study of beta chain features in type 1 diabetes. About this clone: No antigen is known for it.

Study outcomes and limitations: Moderate yet significant TCRB CDR3 shortening was seen in Type 1 diabetes patients in all four CD4+ subsets. Patients' naive, central memory and Treg TCRB repertoires seemed closer to one another than those of healthy donors. Insertions were fewer and deletions more numerous at VDJ junctions in type 1 diabetes patients.

The CDR3 covers 16 residues. The germline gives CDR1 MDHEN, CDR2 SYDVKM. The ends were cut back, 5 bases at V and 0 bases at J, with 14 bases in the middle. Cell sorting via CD45RO/CCR7/CD25/CD127/CD95/CD27 was performed to obtain CD4+ naive, central memory, regulatory and stem cell-like memory cells. The purity of all sorted populations exceeded 95%. Reverse transcription of all isolated RNA meant that expressed TCRB transcripts were sequenced. Method: immunoSEQ multiplex PCR; TCRdb's copy keeps in-frame clones and lacks some. This table holds about 170,000 clones, around 8% found once. Source material: central memory CD4+ T cells from blood. The sequence was collected from a woman in her forties with type 1 diabetes. The chain employs TRBV28 and TRBJ1-5, with unresolved D. The CDR3 coding sequence is TGTGCCAGCAGTCCTCCTAGTGCTTATAGCAATCAGCCCCAGCATTTT. This sequence encodes CASSPPSAYSNQPQHF.